This TCR beta chain was documented in a study of early T cells in non-severe SARS-CoV-2 infection. This CDR3 has 14 amino acids. The junction had 8 bases not matched to a gene; V was cut back by 6 bases and J by 7 bases. TCRdb re-called the 5' RACE reads through MiXCR, storing one row per CDR3 protein. The data show about 62,000 distinct CDR3 sequences, about 9.9% seen once. Sequencing used whole blood. The chain carries TRBV12-3 or TRBV12-4 and TRBJ1-5; TRBD1 matches at 8 bases. The receptor's source is an adult who was a healthcare worker with PCR-confirmed SARS-CoV-2 infection or an uninfected control (not recorded which). In DNA form, the CDR3 reads TGTGCCAGCAGCAGCGGACAGGGCTGGCAGCCCCAGCATTTT. It encodes CASSSGQGWQPQHF.